The rows below give T cell receptor beta chains drawn from one sample of a study of blood T cell repertoires in COVID-19. Clones were read by immunoSEQ multiplex PCR, and TCRdb kept only the in-frame ones, dropping some. The sample carries 120,000 to 150,000 clones, 85% to 90% recorded once. Source material: peripheral blood. These receptors originate from a woman between 40 and 50 years old with acute or convalescent COVID-19. Each CDR3 is given with its conserved first and last residue. Each record gives: V gene, clone size, J gene, CDR3 protein. Only some rows state a clone size, as once, few, many or a class for expanded clones.

V gene: TRBV6-2/TRBV6-3; clone size: -; J gene: TRBJ1-5; CDR3 protein: CASSYGTGVGNQPQHF
V gene: TRBV19; clone size: -; J gene: TRBJ1-5; CDR3 protein: CASSIRGGVSNQPQHF
V gene: TRBV19; clone size: -; J gene: TRBJ2-3; CDR3 protein: CASSLPTDTQYF
V gene: TRBV29-1; clone size: -; J gene: TRBJ1-1; CDR3 protein: CSAVRGGNTEAFF
V gene: TRBV4-1; clone size: -; J gene: TRBJ1-1; CDR3 protein: CASSQVSGRGEAFF
V gene: TRBV6-5; clone size: -; J gene: TRBJ1-2; CDR3 protein: CASSTPGTGFYGYTF
V gene: TRBV6-4; clone size: -; J gene: TRBJ1-1; CDR3 protein: CASSRQGNTEAFF
V gene: TRBV30; clone size: -; J gene: TRBJ2-3; CDR3 protein: CAWSSGLAGTDTQYF
V gene: TRBV21-1; clone size: -; J gene: TRBJ1-5; CDR3 protein: CASSREGGFKTGAQPQHF
V gene: TRBV19; clone size: -; J gene: TRBJ2-1; CDR3 protein: CASSKGLVDEQFF
V gene: TRBV6-2/TRBV6-3; clone size: few; J gene: TRBJ1-6; CDR3 protein: CASSLDRGGNSPLHF
V gene: TRBV4-1; clone size: -; J gene: TRBJ1-4; CDR3 protein: CASSQLQGLGEKLFF
V gene: TRBV19; clone size: once; J gene: TRBJ1-6; CDR3 protein: CASGGFSYNSPLHF
V gene: TRBV15; clone size: few; J gene: TRBJ1-5; CDR3 protein: CATSRDGQPQHF
V gene: TRBV3-1/TRBV3-2; clone size: -; J gene: TRBJ2-5; CDR3 protein: CASSQDTGQETQYF
V gene: TRBV27; clone size: -; J gene: TRBJ1-2; CDR3 protein: CASIRPRGYGYTF
V gene: TRBV4-1; clone size: -; J gene: TRBJ2-2; CDR3 protein: CASSQELADTGELFF
V gene: TRBV9; clone size: -; J gene: TRBJ1-5; CDR3 protein: CASSEETGVNQPQHF
V gene: TRBV25-1; clone size: -; J gene: TRBJ1-2; CDR3 protein: CASSEYRGNYGYTF
V gene: TRBV6-5; clone size: -; J gene: TRBJ1-1; CDR3 protein: CASSYSDSNTEAFF
V gene: TRBV6-1; clone size: -; J gene: TRBJ1-2; CDR3 protein: CASSEGQVYGYTF
V gene: TRBV5-6; clone size: -; J gene: TRBJ1-5; CDR3 protein: CASSFWKTGPNDQPQHF
V gene: TRBV19; clone size: once; J gene: TRBJ2-5; CDR3 protein: CASSMTGQETQYF
V gene: TRBV7-9; clone size: -; J gene: TRBJ1-1; CDR3 protein: CASSFRGLLNTEAFF
V gene: TRBV4-1; clone size: -; J gene: TRBJ2-7; CDR3 protein: CASSQDPGVPAEQYF
V gene: TRBV27; clone size: -; J gene: TRBJ2-1; CDR3 protein: CASSGQGSSYNEQFF
V gene: TRBV7-9; clone size: once; J gene: TRBJ1-2; CDR3 protein: CASSFASGRANYGYTF
V gene: TRBV30; clone size: -; J gene: TRBJ2-1; CDR3 protein: CAWSVPGEQFF
V gene: TRBV30; clone size: once; J gene: TRBJ1-1; CDR3 protein: CAWTAQTINTEAFF
V gene: TRBV18; clone size: -; J gene: TRBJ2-7; CDR3 protein: CASSPPRTGYEQYF
V gene: TRBV6-4; clone size: -; J gene: TRBJ2-2; CDR3 protein: CASSDTTSGTTGELFF
V gene: TRBV11-3; clone size: few; J gene: TRBJ2-2; CDR3 protein: CASSDPDHRNTGELFF
V gene: TRBV5-1; clone size: -; J gene: TRBJ1-6; CDR3 protein: CASSLGEGLGGTLHF
V gene: TRBV18; clone size: -; J gene: TRBJ2-6; CDR3 protein: CASSPPQSGANVLTF
V gene: TRBV5-8; clone size: -; J gene: TRBJ1-5; CDR3 protein: CASSRLRARLSNQPQHF
V gene: TRBV9; clone size: -; J gene: TRBJ1-4; CDR3 protein: CASQGATNEKLFF
V gene: TRBV24-1; clone size: -; J gene: TRBJ2-5; CDR3 protein: CATSDPPRQAQYF
V gene: TRBV6-5; clone size: -; J gene: TRBJ2-7; CDR3 protein: CASSTGQRSHEQYF
V gene: TRBV18; clone size: -; J gene: TRBJ2-5; CDR3 protein: CASSPGQGRGETQYF
V gene: TRBV7-9; clone size: -; J gene: TRBJ2-6; CDR3 protein: CASSWDRTKAGANVLTF
V gene: TRBV6-6; clone size: -; J gene: TRBJ2-1; CDR3 protein: CASSFAIANEQFF